Listed here are 13 T cell receptor beta chains from one sample, sequenced in a study of cytomegalovirus exposure and HLA in healthy donors. TCRdb's table, derived via immunoSEQ multiplex PCR, lists solely in-frame clones and lacks some. Seen here are tens of thousands of clones, 80% to 95% observed once, and the top ten hold about 3.8%. Sequencing was performed on PBMCs. These receptor sequences come from a woman in her thirties in good health and CMV-seronegative.

This clone was observed a single time. The chain uses TRBV6-6 and TRBJ2-7; 12 bases map to TRBD2. Trimming at V came to 6 bases and at J to 5 bases, leaving 8 bases not matched to a gene. The CDR3 consists of 15 residues. The V gene's germline CDR1 is MNHNY and CDR2 SVGAGI (reference sequence). CDR3 sequence: CASSRTSGIGHEQYF. As DNA, the CDR3 is TGTGCCAGCAGCCGGACTAGCGGGATAGGGCACGAGCAGTACTTC.

The chain recombines TRBV2 with TRBJ1-1, with 9 bases identical to TRBD1. CDR1 is SNHLY and CDR2 is FYNNEI in the germline V gene. The V gene end was trimmed by 2 bases and the J gene end by 13 bases; junction bases not matched to a gene: 5. The CDR3 has 12 amino acids. The CDR3 DNA follows: TGTGCCAGCAGTGAATCTCGGACAGGGGATTTCTTT. The encoded protein is CASSESRTGDFF.

This sequence joins TRBV6-5 and TRBJ2-7; TRBD2 agrees at 9 bases. The CDR3 has 14 amino acids. Germline CDR1 reads MNHEY; CDR2 reads SVGAGI. Losses at the gene ends were 5 bases for V and 0 bases for J; bases not matched to a gene: 2. The CDR3 region is CASSTTSGSYEQYF. As DNA, the CDR3 is TGTGCCAGCAGTACGACTAGCGGCTCCTACGAGCAGTACTTC.

This chain connects TRBV15 to TRBJ1-1, with a weak D call TRBD1 (6 bases). V was trimmed by 5 bases and J by 4 bases, leaving 14 bases between them. The CDR3 length is 14 residues. Germline V gene lookup returns CDR1 LNHNV and CDR2 YYDKDF (reference sequence). Written as DNA, the CDR3 is TGTGCCACCAGCCTACGCCAGGGGAGCACTGAAGCTTTCTTT. Protein product: CATSLRQGSTEAFF.

The genes are TRBV23-1 and TRBJ1-1, with TRBD1 matching 7 bases. Being an ORF, TRBV23-1 has a function that is uncertain. The J segment lost 4 bases and the V segment lost 4 bases, leaving 12 bases of the junction unmatched. The CDR3 runs to 16 residues. The CDR3 is CASSPPPDRAPTEAFF. The CDR3 DNA sequence: TGCGCCAGCAGTCCTCCTCCCGACAGGGCGCCCACTGAAGCTTTCTTT.

The rearrangement joins TRBV9 to TRBJ2-3; 13 bases align to TRBD2. CDR3 length: 18 amino acids. The V gene end was trimmed by 3 bases and the J gene end by 3 bases; junction bases not matched to a gene: 10. Germline V gene data show CDR1 as SGDLS and CDR2 as YYNGEE. The CDR3 sequence: CASSGTSGRAGSTDTQYF. CDR3 sequence (DNA): TGTGCCAGCAGCGGCACTAGCGGGAGGGCCGGCTCGACAGATACGCAGTATTTT.

Worth noting for this clone: A junction boundary mismatches the germline segment, possibly from a read error. The CDR3, as DNA: TGCGTCAGCAGCCCCGGACTAGCGGGAGGGCCAGGAGGCACAGATACGCAGTATTTT. Protein product: CVSSPGLAGGPGGTDTQYF. The V gene is TRBV5-1, the J gene TRBJ2-3, with 15 bases that match TRBD2. The CDR3 contains 19 residues. Germline loops: CDR1 SGHRS, CDR2 YFSETQ. The variable domain in full, with the rest retrieved from reference TRBV5-1 and TRBJ2-3, is KAGVTQTPRYLIKTRGQQVTLSCSPISGHRSVSWYQQTPGQGLQFLFEYFSETQRNKGNFPGRFSGRQFSNSRSEMNVSTLELGDSALYLCVSSPGLAGGPGGTDTQYFGPGTRLTVL.

The DNA for the CDR3 is TGCGCCAGCAGCTTGGACTACACTGAAGCTTTCTTT. It yields the protein CASSLDYTEAFF. The J gene is TRBJ1-1, the V gene TRBV5-1; D call uncertain. Trimming took 0 bases from V and 3 from J, leaving 3 bases between them. Germline-derived CDR1 and CDR2 are SGHRS and YFSETQ. The CDR3 loop spans 12 amino acids.

The gene calls are TRBV13 and TRBJ2-7; 7 positions match TRBD2. The germline gives CDR1 PRHDT, CDR2 FYEKMQ (reference sequence). The CDR3 has 13 amino acids. V dropped 4 bases and J dropped 5; count of bases not matched to a gene: 5. The DNA for the CDR3 is TGTGCCAGCAGCTCGGGACTAAGCCACGAGCAGTACTTC. Amino acid sequence: CASSSGLSHEQYF. Using reference TRBV13 and TRBJ2-7 for the parts outside the CDR3, the full variable domain is AAGVIQSPRHLIKEKRETATLKCYPIPRHDTVYWYQQGPGQDPQFLISFYEKMQSDKGSIPDRFSAQQFSDYHSELNMSSLELGDSALYFCASSSGLSHEQYFGPGTRLTVT.

This chain uses TRBV7-9 with TRBJ2-4, with TRBD1 matching over 9 bases. With V trimmed by 8 bases and J by 4 bases, 3 bases remained unmatched. Germline V gives CDR1 SEHNR, CDR2 FQNEAQ (reference sequence). The CDR3 sequence is 13 residues long. The CDR3 sequence: CASSGQGKNIQYF. The DNA for the CDR3 is TGTGCCAGCTCCGGACAGGGGAAAAACATTCAGTACTTC.

CDR3 sequence: CASSPYRGQDYGYTF. CDR3 nucleotide sequence: TGTGCCAGCAGCCCCTACAGGGGGCAAGACTATGGCTACACCTTC. The rearrangement joins TRBV7-2 to TRBJ1-2; 9 nucleotides agree with TRBD1. The V gene end was trimmed by 5 bases and the J gene end by 3 bases; junction bases not matched to a gene: 7. Germline V lookup: CDR1 SGHTA, CDR2 FQGNSA. This CDR3 comprises 15 residues. Filled out from reference TRBV7-2 and TRBJ1-2, the complete variable domain reads GAGVSQSPSNKVTEKGKDVELRCDPISGHTALYWYRQSLGQGLEFLIYFQGNSAPDKSGLPSDRFSAERTGGSVSTLTIQRTQQEDSAVYLCASSPYRGQDYGYTFGSGTRLTVV.

This CDR3 is CASSYGQGLYGYTF. The CDR3 DNA follows: TGTGCCAGCAGTTACGGGCAGGGCCTCTATGGCTACACCTTC. The chain uses TRBV6-9 and TRBJ1-2, with a possible D match to TRBD1 (5 bases). The CDR3 sequence is 14 residues long. Germline V lookup: CDR1 MNHGY, CDR2 SVAAGI. The V and J ends lost 3 bases and 4 bases respectively, with 12 bases between them.

With regard to this clone: The same CDR3 arises from other DNA sequences in this sample as well. This chain joins TRBV28 and TRBJ1-4, with 9 bases fitting TRBD1. J was trimmed by 8 bases and V by 2 bases; bases with no gene match: 6. This CDR3 is built from 15 residues. Germline values: CDR1 MDHEN, CDR2 SYDVKM. CDR3 protein: CASSLGGQGGEKLFF. The DNA of the CDR3 is TGTGCCAGCAGTTTAGGGGGACAGGGAGGAGAAAAACTGTTTTTT.